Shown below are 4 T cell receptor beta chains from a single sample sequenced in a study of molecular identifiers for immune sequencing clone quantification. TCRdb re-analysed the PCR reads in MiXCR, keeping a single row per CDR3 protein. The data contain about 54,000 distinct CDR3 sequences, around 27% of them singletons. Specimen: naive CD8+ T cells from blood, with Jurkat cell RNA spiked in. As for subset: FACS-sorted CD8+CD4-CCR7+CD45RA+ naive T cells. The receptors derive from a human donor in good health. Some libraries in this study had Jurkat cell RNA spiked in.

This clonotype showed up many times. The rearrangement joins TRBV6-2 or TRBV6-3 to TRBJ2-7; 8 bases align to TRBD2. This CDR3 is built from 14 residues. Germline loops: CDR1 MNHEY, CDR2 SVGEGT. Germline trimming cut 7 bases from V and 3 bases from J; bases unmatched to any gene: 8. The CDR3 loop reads CASTTGTRHYEQYF. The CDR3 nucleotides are TGTGCCAGCACCACCGGGACTAGACACTACGAGCAGTACTTC.

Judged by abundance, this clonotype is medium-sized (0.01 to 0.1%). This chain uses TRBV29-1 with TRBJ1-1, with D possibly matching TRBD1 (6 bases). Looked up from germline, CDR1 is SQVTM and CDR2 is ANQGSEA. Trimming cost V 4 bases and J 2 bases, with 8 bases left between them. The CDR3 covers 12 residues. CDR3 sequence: CSVGQVNTEAFF. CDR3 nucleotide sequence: TGCAGCGTTGGACAGGTAAACACTGAAGCTTTCTTT.

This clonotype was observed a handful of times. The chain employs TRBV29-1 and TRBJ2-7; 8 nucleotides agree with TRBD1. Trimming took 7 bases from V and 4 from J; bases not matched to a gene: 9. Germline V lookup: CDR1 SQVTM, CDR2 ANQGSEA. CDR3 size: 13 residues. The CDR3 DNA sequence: TGCAGCGGGGGCAGGGGGCAGGGGTACGAGCAGTACTTC. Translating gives CSGGRGQGYEQYF.

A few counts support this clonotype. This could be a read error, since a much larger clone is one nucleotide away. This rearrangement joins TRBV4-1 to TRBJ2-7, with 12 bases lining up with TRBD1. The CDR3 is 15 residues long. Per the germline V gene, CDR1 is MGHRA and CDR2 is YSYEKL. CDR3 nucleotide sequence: TGCGCCAGCAGCCCGGGACAGGGGGCGAGTTACGTGCAGTACTTC. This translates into CASSPGQGASYVQYF.